This passage covers 9 T cell receptor beta chains from one sample sequenced in a study of T-cell memory formation after mild COVID-19. TCRdb passed the 5' RACE reads through MiXCR, listing each CDR3 protein once. The sample lists under 250,000 distinct CDR3 sequences, about 11% occurring once. The sample was PBMCs or a T cell subset sorted from them (not recorded which). These receptors were obtained from a man aged 18 to 35 who had mild COVID-19 (a few samples of this study predate the infection). Cell type and time point are not known.

The DNA for the CDR3 is TGCGCCAGCAGCCAAGATCGACTAGGGCCCTACAATGAGCAGTTCTTC. Translated: CASSQDRLGPYNEQFF. J is TRBJ2-1 and V is TRBV4-3; D is possibly TRBD2 (6 bases). This CDR3 is built from 16 residues. CDR1 is LGHNA, CDR2 YSLEER, per germline. V lost 0 bases, J lost 2 bases, and 11 bases lay in between.

This clonotype was counted between two and nine times. The chain employs TRBV12-3 or TRBV12-4 and TRBJ2-1, with D possibly being TRBD1 or TRBD2 (5 bases each). Trimming shortened V by 2 bases and J by 5 bases, and 7 bases separated the two germline ends. The CDR3 totals 13 residues. The CDR3 is CASSLPGHNEQFF. CDR3 coding DNA: TGTGCCAGCAGTTTACCGGGGCACAATGAGCAGTTCTTC.

J is TRBJ1-1 and V is TRBV6-2 or TRBV6-3; D unresolved. Trimming took off 6 bases at V and 1 base at J, with 12 bases between the two ends. CDR3 length: 14 amino acids. The germline gives CDR1 MNHEY, CDR2 SVGEGT. The CDR3 DNA sequence: TGTGCCAGCAGACCTCACGCCGGGAACACTGAAGCTTTCTTT. Amino acids: CASRPHAGNTEAFF.

This clonotype occurred a few times. The chain employs TRBV20-1 and TRBJ2-1; a weak D match, TRBD2 (7 bases). Germline CDR1 DFQATT, CDR2 SNEGSKA (reference sequence). This CDR3 has 16 amino acids. V was clipped by 6 bases and J by 1 base, with 19 bases between them. CDR3 in DNA: TGCAGTGCCTCGTCAGGGGAGGGATCATCCTACAATGAGCAGTTCTTC. It yields the protein CSASSGEGSSYNEQFF.

This clonotype was seen more than once but under ten times. The chain links TRBV28 to TRBJ1-5; no firm D call. Looked up from germline, CDR1 is MDHEN and CDR2 is SYDVKM. The CDR3 covers 17 residues. Between the trimmed V and J ends, which lost 6 bases and 6 bases, there was a span of 24 bases. This CDR3 is CASRPGTAADLGQPQHF. CDR3 DNA sequence: TGTGCCAGCAGACCCGGTACAGCGGCGGACCTAGGTCAGCCCCAGCATTTT.

The rearrangement uses TRBV5-1 and TRBJ2-5, with TRBD2 identical over 8 bases. Germline V CDR1 and CDR2: SGHRS, YFSETQ. This CDR3 has 16 amino acids. V lost 0 bases, J lost 2 bases, and 6 bases stayed unmatched. The CDR3 DNA follows: TGCGCCAGCAGCTTGGGGCTAGCGGGCTTTCAAGAGACCCAGTACTTC. It encodes CASSLGLAGFQETQYF.

In this sample, this clonotype turned up a few times. The V call is TRBV7-7, the J call TRBJ2-1; 8 positions agree with TRBD1. Germline lookup yields CDR1 SSHAT and CDR2 FNYEAQ (reference sequence). The CDR3 totals 16 residues. The J segment lost 1 base and the V segment lost 1 base, leaving 3 bases of the junction unmatched. The CDR3 coding sequence is TGTGCCAGCAGCTTAGGGACAGGGAGTTCCTACAATGAGCAGTTCTTC. The encoded protein is CASSLGTGSSYNEQFF.

This clonotype was found a few times. The V gene is TRBV19, the J gene TRBJ1-1; D not resolved. The germline V gene has CDR1 LNHDA and CDR2 SQIVND (reference sequence). The V gene lost 1 base and the J gene lost 1 base, with 10 bases spanning the gap. CDR3 length: 15 residues. CDR3 sequence reads: CASSIGGQRNTEAFF. The CDR3 nucleotides are TGTGCCAGTAGTATAGGAGGCCAGAGGAACACTGAAGCTTTCTTT.

This clonotype was observed a few times. J is TRBJ2-1 and V is TRBV7-2; D is unclear. The CDR3 has 14 residues. Germline V gene data show CDR1 as SGHTA and CDR2 as FQGNSA. Trimming cost V 1 base and J 4 bases, with 8 bases left between them. The CDR3 protein is CASSLGLDYNEQFF. The CDR3 DNA reads as TGTGCCAGCAGCTTAGGGCTGGATTACAATGAGCAGTTCTTC.